This note documents a single T cell receptor (beta chain) sequence. The antigen remains undetermined. This record comes from a study of CD8 T cells in Susac syndrome. On the study more broadly: Patients with Susac syndrome were therapy-naive, on corticosteroids, or on intravenous immunoglobulin alone at the time that blood was drawn.

Study-level findings and limits: Susac-specific public clones were found in total CD8+ and CD8+ TEMRA repertoires, numbering some 15 and five, respectively.

When the RNA was reverse transcribed, random hexamers were used with an input of roughly 0.45 to 1 ug. Each CDR3 protein is one row after TCRdb ran MiXCR on the immunoSEQ multiplex PCR reads. Seen here are 100,000 to 150,000 distinct CDR3 sequences, over 85% observed once, and the top ten hold about 0.2%. This CDR3 has 13 amino acids. Unmatched junction bases numbered 6, after V lost 7 bases and J lost 5 bases. Germline V lookup: CDR1 SQVTM, CDR2 ANQGSEA. The sample taken for sequencing was CD8+ T cells from PBMCs. The origin of this receptor is a human donor with Susac syndrome. V and J are TRBV29-1 and TRBJ2-2, with 8 bases aligning to TRBD2. CDR3 in DNA: TGCAGCGGGGTGACTAGCGATACCGGGGAGCTGTTTTTT. Translated: CSGVTSDTGELFF.